Described below is a single T cell receptor beta chain sequence and its context. Antigen unknown. The junction had 5 bases not matched to a gene; V was cut back by 2 bases and J by 0 bases. Germline V CDR1 and CDR2: SGDLS, YYNGEE. CDR3 length: 17 residues. PCR amplification relied on 60 Vbeta primers (plus 13 Jbeta primers). Using immunoSEQ multiplex PCR, the repertoire was profiled, and TCRdb retains in-frame clones only, with some absent. Of roughly 97,000 clones listed, about 80% are singletons. The sample is drawn from a study of cytomegalovirus exposure and HLA in healthy donors. The study's findings and limits: It has been reported that TCR beta sequences accurately predicted the HLA-A and HLA-B alleles of most subjects.

This clonotype was obtained from a man aged 55 to 69 in good health and CMV-seropositive. Material: PBMCs. The chain employs TRBV9 and TRBJ2-7; 13 bases match TRBD2. The CDR3 DNA reads as TGTGCCAGCAGCGTTGGGACTAGCGGGGATTTCTCCTACGAGCAGTACTTC. Residues: CASSVGTSGDFSYEQYF.